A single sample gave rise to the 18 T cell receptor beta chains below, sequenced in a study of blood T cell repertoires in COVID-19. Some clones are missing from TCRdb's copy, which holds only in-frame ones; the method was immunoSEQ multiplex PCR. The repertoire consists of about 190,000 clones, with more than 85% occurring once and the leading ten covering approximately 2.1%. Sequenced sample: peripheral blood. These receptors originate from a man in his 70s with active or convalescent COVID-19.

The DNA for the CDR3 is TGTGCCAGCAGCCCAGGGACTGAAGAAAAACTGTTTTTT. Translating it yields CASSPGTEEKLFF. The rearrangement links TRBV5-5 to TRBJ1-4, with D perhaps matching TRBD1 (5 bases). Germline V gene sequence: CDR1 SGHKS, CDR2 YYEKEE (reference sequence). V was pared by 4 bases and J by 8 bases, with 12 bases between. The CDR3 runs to 13 residues.

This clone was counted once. The CDR3 coding sequence is TGTGCCAGCATCAAGGGGGTTAATGACTATGGCTACACCTTC. It specifies CASIKGVNDYGYTF. The V and J genes are TRBV28 and TRBJ1-2, with TRBD1 as a possible D gene (6 bases). V lost 7 bases, J lost 3 bases, and 15 bases lay in between. From germline, CDR1 is MDHEN and CDR2 SYDVKM. The CDR3 loop spans 14 amino acids.

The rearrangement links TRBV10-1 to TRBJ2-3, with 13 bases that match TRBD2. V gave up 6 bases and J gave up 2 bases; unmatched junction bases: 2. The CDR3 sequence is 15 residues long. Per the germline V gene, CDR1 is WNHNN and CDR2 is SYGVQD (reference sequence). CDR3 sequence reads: CASRGTSGTTDTQYF. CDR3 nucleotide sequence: TGCGCCAGCAGAGGGACTAGCGGGACCACAGATACGCAGTATTTT.

The CDR3 loop is CASSLHPPGQENTGELFF. In DNA, the CDR3 is TGTGCCAGCAGCCTCCACCCCCCGGGACAGGAGAACACCGGGGAGCTGTTTTTT. The chain recombines TRBV7-2 with TRBJ2-2; 8 nucleotides agree with TRBD1. CDR1 is SGHTA, CDR2 FQGNSA, per germline. The trim removed 5 bases at V and 1 base at J, leaving 12 bases unmatched. The CDR3 is 18 residues long.

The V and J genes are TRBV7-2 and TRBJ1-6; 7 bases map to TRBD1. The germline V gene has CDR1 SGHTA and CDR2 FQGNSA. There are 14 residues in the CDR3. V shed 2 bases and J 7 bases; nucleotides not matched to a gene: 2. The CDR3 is CASSLPGGNSPLHF. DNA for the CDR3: TGTGCCAGCAGCTTACCAGGGGGGAATTCACCCCTCCACTTT. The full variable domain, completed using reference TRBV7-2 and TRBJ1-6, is GAGVSQSPSNKVTEKGKDVELRCDPISGHTALYWYRQSLGQGLEFLIYFQGNSAPDKSGLPSDRFSAERTGGSVSTLTIQRTQQEDSAVYLCASSLPGGNSPLHFGNGTRLTVT.

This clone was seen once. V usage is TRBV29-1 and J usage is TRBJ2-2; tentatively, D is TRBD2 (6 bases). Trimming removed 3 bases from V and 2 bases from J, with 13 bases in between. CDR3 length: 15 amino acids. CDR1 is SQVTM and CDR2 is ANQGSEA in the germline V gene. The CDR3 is CSVEEGSLNTGELFF. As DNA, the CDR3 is TGCAGCGTTGAGGAGGGATCTTTAAACACCGGGGAGCTGTTTTTT.

CDR3 DNA sequence: TGTGCCAGTAGTCTCCACAGGGGAACCGATCAGCCCCAGCATTTT. This codes for CASSLHRGTDQPQHF. The chain has TRBV19 and TRBJ1-5; 7 bases agree with TRBD1. The CDR3 is 15 amino acids. After removal of 5 bases from V and 5 bases from J, the junction contained 9 bases not matched to a gene. Germline CDR1 reads LNHDA; CDR2 reads SQIVND (reference sequence).

CDR3 in amino acids: CAWSTWGVSQETQYF. As DNA, the CDR3 is TGTGCCTGGAGCACCTGGGGGGTTTCCCAAGAGACCCAGTACTTC. This sequence joins TRBV30 and TRBJ2-5; D is perhaps TRBD2 (6 bases). The CDR3 is 15 residues long. Germline CDR1 and CDR2: GTSNPN and SVGIG (reference sequence). Trimming cost V 3 bases and J 1 base, with 15 bases left between them.

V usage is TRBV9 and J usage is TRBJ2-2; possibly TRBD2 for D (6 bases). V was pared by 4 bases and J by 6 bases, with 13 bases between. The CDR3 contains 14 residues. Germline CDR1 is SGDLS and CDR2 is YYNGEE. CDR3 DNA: TGTGCCAGCAGCTTCGGACTAAGGGCCGGGGAGCTGTTTTTT. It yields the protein CASSFGLRAGELFF.

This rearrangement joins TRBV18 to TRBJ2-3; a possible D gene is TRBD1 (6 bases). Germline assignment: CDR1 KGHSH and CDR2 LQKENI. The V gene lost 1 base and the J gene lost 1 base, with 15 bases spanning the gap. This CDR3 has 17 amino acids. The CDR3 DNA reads TGTGCCAGCTCACCACTTGCGACAGGAAAGGGCACAGATACGCAGTATTTT. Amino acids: CASSPLATGKGTDTQYF.

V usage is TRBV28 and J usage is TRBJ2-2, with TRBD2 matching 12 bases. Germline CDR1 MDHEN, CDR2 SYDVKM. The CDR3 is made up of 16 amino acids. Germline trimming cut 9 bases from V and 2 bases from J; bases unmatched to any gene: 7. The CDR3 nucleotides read TGTGCCAGTAGACTAGCGGGGGCTACAAACACCGGGGAGCTGTTTTTT. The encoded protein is CASRLAGATNTGELFF.

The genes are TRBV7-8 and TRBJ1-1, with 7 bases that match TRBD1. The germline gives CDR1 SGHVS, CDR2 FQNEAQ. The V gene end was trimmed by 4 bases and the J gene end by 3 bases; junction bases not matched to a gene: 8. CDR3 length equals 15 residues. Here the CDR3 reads CASSSMTGRHTEAFF. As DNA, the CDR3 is TGTGCCAGCAGCTCGATGACAGGGCGGCACACTGAAGCTTTCTTT.

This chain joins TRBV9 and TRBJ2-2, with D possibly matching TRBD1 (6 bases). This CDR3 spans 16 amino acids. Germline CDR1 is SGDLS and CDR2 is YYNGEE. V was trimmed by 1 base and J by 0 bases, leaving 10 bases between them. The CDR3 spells CASSVSTGPNTGELFF. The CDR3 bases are TGTGCCAGCAGCGTATCAACAGGGCCGAACACCGGGGAGCTGTTTTTT.

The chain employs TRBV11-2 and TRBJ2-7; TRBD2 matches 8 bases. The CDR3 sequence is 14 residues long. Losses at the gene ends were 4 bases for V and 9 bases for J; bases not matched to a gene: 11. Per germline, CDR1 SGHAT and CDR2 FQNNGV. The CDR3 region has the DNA TGTGCCAGCAGCTCTAGCGGGCTATTACCCGGGCAGTACTTC. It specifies CASSSSGLLPGQYF.

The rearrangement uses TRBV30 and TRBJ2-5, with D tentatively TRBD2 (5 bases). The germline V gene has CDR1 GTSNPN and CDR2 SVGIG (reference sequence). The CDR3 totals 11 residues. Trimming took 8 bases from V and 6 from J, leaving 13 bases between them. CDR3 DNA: TGTGCCGTAACGGAGCGGCAGACCCAGTACTTC. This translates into CAVTERQTQYF. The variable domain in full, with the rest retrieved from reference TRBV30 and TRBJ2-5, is SQTIHQWPATLVQPVGSPLSLECTVEGTSNPNLYWYRQAAGRGLQLLFYSVGIGQISSEVPQNLSASRPQDRQFILSSKKLLLSDSGFYLCAVTERQTQYFGPGTRLLVL.

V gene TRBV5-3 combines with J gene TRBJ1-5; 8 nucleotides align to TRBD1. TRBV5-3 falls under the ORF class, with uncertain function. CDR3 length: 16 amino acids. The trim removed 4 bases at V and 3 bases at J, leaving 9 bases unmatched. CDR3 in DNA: TGTGCCAGAAGCCTCTGGGACAGGATGGCCAATCAGCCCCAGCATTTT. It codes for CARSLWDRMANQPQHF.

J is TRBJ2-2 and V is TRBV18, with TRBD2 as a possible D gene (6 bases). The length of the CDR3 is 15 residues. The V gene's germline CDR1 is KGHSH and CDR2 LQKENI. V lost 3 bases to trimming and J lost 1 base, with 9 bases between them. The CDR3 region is CASSPGTWNTGELFF. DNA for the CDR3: TGTGCCAGCTCACCCGGGACTTGGAACACCGGGGAGCTGTTTTTT.

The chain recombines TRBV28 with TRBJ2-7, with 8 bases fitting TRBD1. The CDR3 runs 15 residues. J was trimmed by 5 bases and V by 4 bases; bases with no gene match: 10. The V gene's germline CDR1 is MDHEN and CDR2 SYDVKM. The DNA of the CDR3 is TGTGCCAGCAGTTCCCGGACAGGGATCTTCGACGAGCAGTACTTC. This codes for CASSSRTGIFDEQYF.